The entry below describes one T cell receptor (beta chain). The antigen remains undetermined. Indicated time point: week 47, end of study. The content of each vaccine dose was 300 ug of mutant IDH1 20-mer peptide, and topical imiquimod accompanied it. Generated by immunoSEQ multiplex PCR, the TCRdb table keeps only in-frame clones and is missing some. The sample includes roughly 32,000 clones, around nine tenths of them seen just once. The data were obtained in a study of a mutant IDH1 vaccine in newly diagnosed glioma. The CDR3 consists of 16 residues. Trimming stripped 0 bases from V and 5 bases from J, with 16 bases between. Germline V gene sequence: CDR1 MNHEY, CDR2 SVGAGI.

The TCR originated in a woman in her 30s with glioma. This chain connects TRBV6-5 to TRBJ2-5; D unresolved. The source material was PBMCs, sampled from a glioma patient whose treatment included an IDH1 peptide vaccine. CDR3 nucleotides: TGTGCCAGCAGTTACTCTATACGGGTATTAAGGGAGACCCAGTACTTC. This encodes CASSYSIRVLRETQYF.